Shown below are 18 T cell receptor beta chains from a single sample sequenced in a study of T-cell reconstitution after alpha-beta-depleted transplantation in children. Preparing the TCRbeta library involved the use of unique molecular identifiers. In TCRdb, the PCR reads were re-called with MiXCR into one record per CDR3 protein. Of hundreds of thousands of distinct CDR3 sequences listed, roughly 17% are singletons. This specimen consisted of PBMCs from the stem cell graft donor, obtained from the stem cell graft. The receptor source for this set is a human donor who donated a stem cell graft to a child with acute myeloid leukemia.

In its sample, this clonotype was seen many times. The rearrangement joins TRBV9 to TRBJ2-3; 9 bases align to TRBD1. The CDR3 has 16 amino acids. J gave up 0 bases and V 2 bases, and 4 bases lay outside the gene matches. The germline V gene encodes CDR1 SGDLS and CDR2 YYNGEE. For the CDR3, the DNA is TGTGCCAGCAGCGTTGGACAGGGGACTAGCACAGATACGCAGTATTTT. Residues: CASSVGQGTSTDTQYF. Combining the CDR3 with reference TRBV9 and TRBJ2-3 gives the whole variable domain DSGVTQTPKHLITATGQRVTLRCSPRSGDLSVYWYQQSLDQGLQFLIQYYNGEERAKGNILERFSAQQFPDLHSELNLSSLELGDSALYFCASSVGQGTSTDTQYFGPGTRLTVL.

This clonotype was observed many times. CDR3 sequence: CSVAQEERDTQYF. CDR3 bases: TGCAGCGTTGCCCAGGAGGAGAGAGATACGCAGTATTTT. V usage is TRBV29-1 and J usage is TRBJ2-3; D is perhaps TRBD2 (5 bases). Germline V CDR1 and CDR2: SQVTM, ANQGSEA. This CDR3 region has 13 residues. The V end lost 4 bases, the J end lost 5 bases, and 13 bases lay between the germline ends.

This clonotype appeared a few times. J is TRBJ2-2 and V is TRBV12-3 or TRBV12-4; TRBD1 is a possible D gene (5 bases). V was shortened by 7 bases and J by 0 bases, with 12 bases between the two germline ends. The CDR3 is 15 residues long. CDR3 coding DNA: TGTGCCAGCACCCAGGGTTTCCCGAACACCGGGGAGCTGTTTTTT. Translating it yields CASTQGFPNTGELFF.

The rearrangement links TRBV9 to TRBJ1-5; 10 bases are shared with TRBD1. The CDR3 has 15 residues. Germline CDR1 reads SGDLS; CDR2 reads YYNGEE. Trimming at V came to 4 bases and at J to 5 bases, leaving 6 bases not matched to a gene. CDR3 sequence: CASSPGDRGDQPQHF. DNA for the CDR3: TGTGCCAGCAGCCCTGGGGACAGGGGAGATCAGCCCCAGCATTTT.

The rearrangement uses TRBV5-4 and TRBJ1-2; perhaps TRBD1 as D (5 bases). Trimming took 1 base from V and 8 from J, leaving 12 bases between them. Germline lookup yields CDR1 SGHNT and CDR2 YYREEE (reference sequence). This CDR3 spans 13 amino acids. The CDR3 DNA sequence: TGTGCCAGCAGCTTGAATCATGGGGGGGGCTACACCTTC. This gives the protein CASSLNHGGGYTF.

This clonotype was seen ten or more times. The chain links TRBV20-1 to TRBJ2-7, with a possible D match to TRBD1 (5 bases). This CDR3 region has 14 residues. V lost 0 bases and J lost 0, with 9 bases in between. CDR1 is DFQATT, CDR2 SNEGSKA, per germline (reference sequence). The chain's CDR3 is CSARDRASSYEQYV. The CDR3 DNA sequence: TGCAGTGCTAGAGACAGGGCGAGCTCCTACGAGCAGTACGTC.

This clonotype came up a few times. V is TRBV15 and J is TRBJ2-3; the D is unclear. Germline CDR1 and CDR2: LNHNV and YYDKDF (reference sequence). The CDR3 spans 12 residues. V gave up 8 bases and J gave up 1 base, with 7 bases separating them. Written as DNA, the CDR3 is TGTGCCACCGCCCCTGGCACAGATACGCAGTATTTT. Translated, it gives CATAPGTDTQYF.

This chain connects TRBV30 to TRBJ2-5; the D gene is possibly TRBD1 (6 bases). Per germline, CDR1 GTSNPN and CDR2 SVGIG (reference sequence). This CDR3 region has 12 residues. V lost 0 bases, J lost 7 bases, and 9 bases lay in between. The DNA for the CDR3 is TGTGCCTGGAGTGTACCCAGGGGGACCCAGTACTTC. Its protein is CAWSVPRGTQYF.

There are many counts of this clonotype. The gene calls are TRBV2 and TRBJ2-3; 9 bases match TRBD2. Germline V gene data show CDR1 as SNHLY and CDR2 as FYNNEI. The CDR3 runs 15 residues. After removal of 1 base from V and 2 bases from J, the junction contained 1 base not matched to a gene. CDR3 DNA: TGTGCCAGCAGTGAAGGGACTAGCGACACAGATACGCAGTATTTT. Encoded protein: CASSEGTSDTDTQYF.

This clonotype was seen many times. This chain's CDR3 is CASSLVPGEEAFF. CDR3 sequence (DNA): TGTGCCAGCAGCTTAGTGCCGGGTGAGGAAGCTTTCTTT. The V and J genes are TRBV7-3 and TRBJ1-1; D unresolved. Germline V gene sequence: CDR1 SGHTA, CDR2 FQGTGA. The CDR3 sequence is 13 residues long. The V end was cut by 2 bases, the J end by 8 bases, with 12 bases between.

The chain is built from TRBV12-3 or TRBV12-4 and TRBJ1-2, with 10 bases identical to TRBD1. Germline trimming cut 6 bases from V and 8 bases from J; bases unmatched to any gene: 12. The CDR3 contains 15 residues. The chain's CDR3 is CASSPRQGARTGYTF. CDR3 coding DNA: TGTGCCAGCAGCCCTCGACAGGGGGCGCGTACAGGCTACACCTTC.

This clonotype has a count of ten or more. This chain uses TRBV6-5 with TRBJ1-5; no definite D call. Trimming shortened V by 4 bases and J by 0 bases, and 7 bases separated the two germline ends. Germline V gene lookup returns CDR1 MNHEY and CDR2 SVGAGI. CDR3 length equals 14 residues. Here the CDR3 DNA reads TGTGCCAGCAGTTTGAGCCCTAGCAATCAGCCCCAGCATTTT. This translates into CASSLSPSNQPQHF.

This clonotype was counted a few times. This sequence joins TRBV12-3 or TRBV12-4 and TRBJ1-6; tentatively, D is TRBD1 (6 bases). V lost 7 bases and J 4 bases, leaving 14 bases between the germline ends. The CDR3 is 15 residues long. CDR3 nucleotide sequence: TGTGCCAGCACCTCCGGGGGGCAATATAATTCACCCCTCCACTTT. Its protein is CASTSGGQYNSPLHF.

The table lists this clonotype with many counts. The CDR3 sequence: CASSGENNYEQYV. The DNA for the CDR3 is TGTGCCAGCAGCGGAGAGAACAACTACGAGCAGTACGTC. This chain connects TRBV7-9 to TRBJ2-7, with D unresolved. Germline values: CDR1 SEHNR, CDR2 FQNEAQ (reference sequence). This CDR3 comprises 13 residues. V gave up 5 bases and J gave up 3 bases, with 11 bases separating them.

This clonotype has only a few counts. J is TRBJ2-3 and V is TRBV7-2; 10 nucleotides align to TRBD2. The CDR3 is 15 residues long. From germline, CDR1 is SGHTA and CDR2 FQGNSA. V gave up 7 bases and J gave up 1 base; unmatched junction bases: 5. CDR3 residues: CASIRLAGGTDTQYF. The CDR3 DNA is TGTGCCAGCATCCGTCTAGCGGGGGGCACAGATACGCAGTATTTT.

This clonotype was counted only a few times. The genes are TRBV15 and TRBJ2-3; weak D call: TRBD1 (6 bases). Germline V gives CDR1 LNHNV, CDR2 YYDKDF (reference sequence). The V and J ends lost 7 bases and 4 bases respectively, with 12 bases between them. This CDR3 has 13 amino acids. This chain's CDR3 is CATKREGADTQYF. The CDR3 DNA reads TGTGCCACCAAGAGAGAGGGGGCAGATACGCAGTATTTT.

The table lists this clonotype with a few counts. This chain joins TRBV7-6 and TRBJ1-2; D not resolved. Trimming cost V 5 bases and J 8 bases, with 24 bases left between them. Looked up from germline, CDR1 is SGHVS and CDR2 is FNYEAQ. The CDR3 has 16 residues. The DNA for the CDR3 is TGTGCCAGCAGCGCTACCGGTCGAGCAGGAACAGACGGCTACACCTTC. Amino acid sequence: CASSATGRAGTDGYTF.

V usage is TRBV24-1 and J usage is TRBJ2-1; D gene unclear. This CDR3 is built from 16 residues. CDR1 KGHDR and CDR2 SFDVKD come from the germline V gene. Trimming removed 6 bases from V and 7 bases from J, with 21 bases in between. CDR3 nucleotides: TGTGCCACCAGTAAGACGAGTGACCTACTGAGGAATGAGCAGTTCTTC. It yields the protein CATSKTSDLLRNEQFF.